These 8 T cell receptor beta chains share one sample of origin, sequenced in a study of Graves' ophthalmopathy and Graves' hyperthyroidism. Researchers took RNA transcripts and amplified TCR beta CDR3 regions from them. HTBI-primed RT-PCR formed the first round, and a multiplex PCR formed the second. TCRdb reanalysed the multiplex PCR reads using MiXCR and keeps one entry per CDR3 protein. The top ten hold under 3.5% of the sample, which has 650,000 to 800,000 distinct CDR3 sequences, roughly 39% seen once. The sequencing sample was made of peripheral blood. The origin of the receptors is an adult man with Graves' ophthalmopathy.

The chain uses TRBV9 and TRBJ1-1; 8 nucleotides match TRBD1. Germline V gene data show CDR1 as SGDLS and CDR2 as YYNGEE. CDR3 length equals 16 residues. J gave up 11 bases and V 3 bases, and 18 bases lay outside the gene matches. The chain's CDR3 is CASSAMDLGQAGEAFF. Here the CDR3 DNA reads TGTGCCAGCAGCGCGATGGACCTGGGACAGGCGGGAGAGGCTTTCTTT.

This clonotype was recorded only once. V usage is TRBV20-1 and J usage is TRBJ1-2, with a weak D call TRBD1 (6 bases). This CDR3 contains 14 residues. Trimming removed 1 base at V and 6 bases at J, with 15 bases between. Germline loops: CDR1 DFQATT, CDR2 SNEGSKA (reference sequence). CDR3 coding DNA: TGCAGTGCTAGAGGGCGGGGGGCGCACGATGGCTACACCTTC. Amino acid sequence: CSARGRGAHDGYTF.

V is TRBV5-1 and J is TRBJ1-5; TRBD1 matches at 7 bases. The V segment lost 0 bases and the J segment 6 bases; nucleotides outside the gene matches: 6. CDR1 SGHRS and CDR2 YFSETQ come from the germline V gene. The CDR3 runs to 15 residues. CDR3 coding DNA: TGCGCCAGCAGCTTGGTTGCAGGGGGGGGTCAGCCCCAGCATTTT. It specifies CASSLVAGGGQPQHF.

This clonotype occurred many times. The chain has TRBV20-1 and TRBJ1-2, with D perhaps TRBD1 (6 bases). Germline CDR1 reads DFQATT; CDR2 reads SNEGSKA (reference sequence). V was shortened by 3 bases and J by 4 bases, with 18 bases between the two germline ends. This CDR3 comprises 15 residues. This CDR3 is CSARDPPAGAYGYTF. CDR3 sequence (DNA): TGCAGTGCTAGGGACCCTCCGGCGGGGGCCTATGGCTACACCTTC.

CDR3 coding DNA: TGTGCCAGCCAGACAGGGGTCAGTCAGCCCCAGCATTTT. Its translation: CASQTGVSQPQHF. This rearrangement joins TRBV2 to TRBJ1-5; 8 nucleotides match TRBD1. There are 13 residues in the CDR3. The germline CDR1 and CDR2 sequences are SNHLY and FYNNEI. Germline trimming cut 8 bases from V and 6 bases from J; bases unmatched to any gene: 6.

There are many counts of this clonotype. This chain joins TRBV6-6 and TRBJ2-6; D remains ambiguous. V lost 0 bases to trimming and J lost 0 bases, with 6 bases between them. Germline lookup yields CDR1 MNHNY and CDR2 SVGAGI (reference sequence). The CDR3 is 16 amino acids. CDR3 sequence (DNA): TGTGCCAGCAGTTACTCGGCCGTCTCTGGGGCCAACGTCCTGACTTTC. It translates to CASSYSAVSGANVLTF.

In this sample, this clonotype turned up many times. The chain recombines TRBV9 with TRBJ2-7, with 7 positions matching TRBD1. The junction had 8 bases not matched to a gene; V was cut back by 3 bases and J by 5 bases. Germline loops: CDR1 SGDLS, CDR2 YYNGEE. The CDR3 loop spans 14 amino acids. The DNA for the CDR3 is TGTGCCAGCAGCGCAAGACAGGGTTCTCACGAGCAGTACTTC. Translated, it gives CASSARQGSHEQYF. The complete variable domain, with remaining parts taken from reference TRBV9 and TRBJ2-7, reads DSGVTQTPKHLITATGQRVTLRCSPRSGDLSVYWYQQSLDQGLQFLIQYYNGEERAKGNILERFSAQQFPDLHSELNLSSLELGDSALYFCASSARQGSHEQYFGPGTRLTVT.

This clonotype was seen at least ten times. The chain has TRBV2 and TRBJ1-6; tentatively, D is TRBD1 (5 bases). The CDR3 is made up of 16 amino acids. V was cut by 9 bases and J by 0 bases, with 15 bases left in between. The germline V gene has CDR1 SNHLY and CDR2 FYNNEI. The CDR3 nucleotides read TGTGCCAGTGGGCTTGCAGGGAGCTCCTATAATTCACCCCTCCACTTT. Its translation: CASGLAGSSYNSPLHF.